This TCR beta chain came from a study of T-cell reconstitution after alpha-beta-depleted transplantation in children. CDR1 is MNHEY, CDR2 SVGAGI, per germline. The V end was cut by 2 bases, the J end by 1 base, with 11 bases between. The CDR3 has 15 amino acids. It was with unique molecular identifiers that the TCRbeta library was prepared. TCRdb ran MiXCR on the PCR reads and lists one entry per CDR3 protein. The sample has fewer than 750,000 distinct CDR3 sequences, roughly 24% seen once. The sequencing here drew on PBMCs, mostly from graft donor cells, taken 360 days after TCRalphabeta/CD19-depleted stem cell transplant. J is TRBJ1-2 and V is TRBV6-5; tentative D call: TRBD1 (5 bases). This sequence was found in a boy under three years old who had a stem cell transplant for acute myeloid leukemia, so the T cells may come from the graft donor. The CDR3 DNA is TGTGCCAGCAGTTACCGGGACGGATATAACTATGGCTACACCTTC. Amino acid sequence: CASSYRDGYNYGYTF.